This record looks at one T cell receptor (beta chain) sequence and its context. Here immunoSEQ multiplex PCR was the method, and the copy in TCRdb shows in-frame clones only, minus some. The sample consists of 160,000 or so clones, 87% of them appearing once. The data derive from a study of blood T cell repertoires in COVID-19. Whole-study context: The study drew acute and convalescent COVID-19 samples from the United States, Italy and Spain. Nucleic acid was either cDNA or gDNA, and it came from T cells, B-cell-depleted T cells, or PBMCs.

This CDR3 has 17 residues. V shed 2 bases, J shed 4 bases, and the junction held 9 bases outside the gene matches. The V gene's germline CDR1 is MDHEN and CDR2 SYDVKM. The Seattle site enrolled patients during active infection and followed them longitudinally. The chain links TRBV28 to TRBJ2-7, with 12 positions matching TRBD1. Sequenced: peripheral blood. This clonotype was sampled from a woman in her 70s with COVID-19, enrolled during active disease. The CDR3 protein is CASSLNRDRGLGYEQYF. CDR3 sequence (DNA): TGTGCCAGCAGTTTAAACCGGGACAGGGGGCTCGGTTACGAGCAGTACTTC.